This T cell receptor beta chain came from a study of shared clonotypes between healthy human individuals. Study-level results: Researchers found naive subsets generally carried larger estimated richness than memory subsets. Non-shared clonotypes showed lower generation probabilities than clonotypes common to all four donors.

For this clone: Its antigen is unknown. A clone one base away is much larger, so this may be a read error. Within the sample, other DNA sequences also encode this same CDR3.

Libraries were prepared by immunoSEQ multiplex PCR; TCRdb keeps only in-frame clonotypes and omits some of them. Among over a million clones listed, around 78% were seen once. The CDR3 is 13 residues long. V was cut by 6 bases and J by 0 bases, with 6 bases left in between. Germline V gene sequence: CDR1 SNHLY, CDR2 FYNNEI. CD4+ cells were split into CD45RA+ naive and CD45RA-negative memory subsets. This receptor was identified in a man aged 18 to 29 in good health. Some clones in this sample may be carry-over from other donors' samples. V gene TRBV2 combines with J gene TRBJ1-5; D is unclear. The sample consisted of memory CD4+ T cells from PBMCs. Subset reported: CD45RA-negative fraction. CDR3: CASRRDSNQPQHF. CDR3 DNA sequence: TGTGCCAGCAGGAGGGATAGCAATCAGCCCCAGCATTTT.